The 2 T cell receptor beta chains in this list originate from one sample, sequenced in a study of blood T cell repertoires in COVID-19. Assay: immunoSEQ multiplex PCR; the TCRdb copy retains only in-frame clones and omits some. The sample yields some 120,000 clones, roughly 76% seen once. Sequencing was performed on peripheral blood. Receptors were obtained from a human donor in a cohort sampled during active COVID-19.

V is TRBV2 and J is TRBJ1-5; D is unresolved. The germline gives CDR1 SNHLY, CDR2 FYNNEI. The CDR3 consists of 14 residues. V lost 8 bases, J lost 0 bases, and 11 bases lay in between. CDR3 sequence: CASRGLYSNQPQHF. The CDR3 region has the DNA TGTGCCAGCCGTGGGCTTTATAGCAATCAGCCCCAGCATTTT.

This clone was observed once. The V gene is TRBV7-9, the J gene TRBJ2-7; weak D call: TRBD2 (5 bases). The length of the CDR3 is 14 residues. Germline CDR1 is SEHNR and CDR2 is FQNEAQ (reference sequence). Trimming took 1 base from V and 3 from J, leaving 10 bases between them. The CDR3 sequence: CASSLGFGNYEQYF. The CDR3 region has the DNA TGTGCCAGCAGCTTAGGATTCGGGAACTACGAGCAGTACTTC.